The 15 T cell receptor beta chains presented below share a single source sample, sequenced in a study of blood T cells in healthy people across ages. Sample-barcoded 5' priming and a J-beta primer mix drove a second PCR of about 6 to 12 cycles. Via MiXCR, TCRdb re-called the 5' RACE reads, giving one row per CDR3 protein. The table records about 640,000 distinct CDR3 sequences, approximately 50% of them present only once. Sequenced sample: blood. The receptors shown here come from a man aged 55 to 70 in good health.

The genes are TRBV9 and TRBJ2-1; D possibly corresponds to TRBD1 (6 bases). The CDR3 runs to 16 residues. Germline CDR1 reads SGDLS; CDR2 reads YYNGEE. V was shortened by 4 bases and J by 4 bases, with 18 bases between the two germline ends. The CDR3 nucleotides read TGTGCCAGCAGCCCCAGACGGGACACTAATTACAATGAGCAGTTCTTC. It is translated as CASSPRRDTNYNEQFF.

DNA of the CDR3: TGTGCCAGCAATAGTAGGGTGTTGAACACTGAAGCTTTCTTT. Translating gives CASNSRVLNTEAFF. The V call is TRBV7-9, the J call TRBJ1-1; no firm D call. V was cut by 7 bases and J by 0 bases, with 12 bases left in between. Germline V CDR1 and CDR2: SEHNR, FQNEAQ (reference sequence). This CDR3 contains 14 residues.

This clonotype turned up a few times. The chain joins TRBV12-3 or TRBV12-4 to TRBJ1-3; D uncertain. The CDR3 covers 15 residues. V lost 5 bases and J 0 bases, leaving 11 bases between the germline ends. CDR3 coding DNA: TGTGCCAGCAGTCCCGGACCGAACTCTGGAAACACCATATATTTT. It codes for CASSPGPNSGNTIYF.

This clonotype was seen only a few times. This rearrangement joins TRBV10-2 to TRBJ2-7; a weak D match, TRBD2 (6 bases). Germline V CDR1 and CDR2: WSHSY, SAAADI. The CDR3 totals 14 residues. V lost 6 bases and J 3 bases, leaving 15 bases between the germline ends. CDR3 in amino acids: CASRPGTYSYEQYF. As DNA, the CDR3 is TGCGCCAGCAGGCCTGGGACTTACAGCTACGAGCAGTACTTC.

This rearrangement joins TRBV5-1 to TRBJ2-5; 9 nucleotides align to TRBD1. The CDR3 totals 15 residues. V lost 4 bases, J lost 4 bases, and 8 bases stayed unmatched. CDR1 and CDR2 from the germline V gene are SGHRS and YFSETQ. CDR3 in amino acids: CASSNPGQGGETQYF. CDR3 in DNA: TGCGCCAGCAGCAACCCGGGACAGGGTGGAGAGACCCAGTACTTC.

The V gene is TRBV2, the J gene TRBJ1-2; no reliable D call. This CDR3 region has 14 residues. Germline CDR1 and CDR2: SNHLY and FYNNEI. Trimming took 3 bases from V and 4 from J, leaving 12 bases between them. Here the CDR3 reads CASSEESRGYGYTF. The CDR3 region has the DNA TGTGCCAGCAGTGAGGAGAGCCGGGGCTATGGCTACACCTTC.

The chain combines TRBV5-1 with TRBJ2-1; D is possibly TRBD1 or TRBD2 (5 bases each). The CDR3 covers 17 residues. The ends were cut back, 0 bases at V and 5 bases at J, with 18 bases in the middle. Per germline, CDR1 SGHRS and CDR2 YFSETQ. For the CDR3, the DNA is TGCGCCAGCAGCTTGGCCACCAACGGGGCCCGAAACAATGAGCAGTTCTTC. This encodes CASSLATNGARNNEQFF.

The CDR3 coding sequence is TGTGCCACCAGCAGAGATCTCCAGTCCGAGCAGTACTTC. Translating gives CATSRDLQSEQYF. The rearrangement uses TRBV15 and TRBJ2-7; D gene uncertain. V was cut by 0 bases and J by 6 bases, with 9 bases left in between. This CDR3 has 13 amino acids. The germline V gene encodes CDR1 LNHNV and CDR2 YYDKDF (reference sequence). Together with reference TRBV15 and TRBJ2-7, the CDR3 gives the full variable domain: DAMVIQNPRYQVTQFGKPVTLSCSQTLNHNVMYWYQQKSSQAPKLLFHYYDKDFNNEADTPDNFQSRRPNTSFCFLDIRSPGLGDTAMYLCATSRDLQSEQYFGPGTRLTVT.

The CDR3 region is CSVLETQGSGEQYF. The CDR3 DNA is TGCAGCGTGCTCGAGACACAGGGATCTGGCGAGCAGTACTTC. The chain carries TRBV29-1 and TRBJ2-7; a weak D match, TRBD1 (6 bases). The CDR3 is made up of 14 amino acids. CDR1 is SQVTM, CDR2 ANQGSEA, per germline. V lost 6 bases to trimming and J lost 6 bases, with 21 bases between them.

V gene TRBV11-2 combines with J gene TRBJ1-4; 12 positions match TRBD1. This CDR3 region has 14 residues. In germline, CDR1 is SGHAT, CDR2 FQNNGV. Trimming took 6 bases from V and 11 from J; bases not matched to a gene: 7. The CDR3, as DNA: TGTGCCAGCAGAACGGGACAGGGGGCTCCTAAACTGTTTTTT. Translated, it gives CASRTGQGAPKLFF.

This chain connects TRBV28 to TRBJ1-2, with D possibly matching TRBD1 (5 bases). From germline, CDR1 is MDHEN and CDR2 SYDVKM. The V end lost 5 bases, the J end lost 5 bases, and 12 bases lay between the germline ends. The CDR3 is made up of 13 amino acids. CDR3 in amino acids: CASSGGAWYGYTF. CDR3 DNA: TGTGCCAGCAGTGGTGGGGCGTGGTATGGCTACACCTTC.

V usage is TRBV28 and J usage is TRBJ2-1; 12 bases are a match to TRBD2. This CDR3 spans 17 amino acids. With 6 bases clipped from V and 2 bases from J, the junction kept 8 bases outside the gene matches. In germline, CDR1 is MDHEN, CDR2 SYDVKM. As DNA, the CDR3 is TGTGCCAGCAGCCCACATCCTAGCGGGGGGGCCTACAATGAGCAGTTCTTC. This codes for CASSPHPSGGAYNEQFF.

About this clonotype: The junction departs from germline at one end; a sequencing error may be responsible. This chain connects TRBV6-2 or TRBV6-3 to TRBJ2-6, with D perhaps matching TRBD1 or TRBD2 (6 bases each). The CDR3 covers 17 residues. Germline loops: CDR1 MNHEY, CDR2 SVGEGT. The CDR3 sequence: CAGSSTGATSGANVLTF. In DNA form, the CDR3 reads TGTGCCGGCAGTTCAACGGGGGCCACCTCTGGGGCCAACGTCCTGACTTTC.

This clonotype was counted between two and nine times. The CDR3 bases are TGCGCCAGCAGCTGGGGAGGGACAGGGCACAATGAGCAGTTCTTC. It specifies CASSWGGTGHNEQFF. The V gene is TRBV5-1, the J gene TRBJ2-1; 9 positions agree with TRBD1. Germline V CDR1 and CDR2: SGHRS, YFSETQ. Losses at the gene ends were 3 bases for V and 5 bases for J; bases not matched to a gene: 6. This CDR3 has 15 amino acids. The complete variable domain, with remaining parts taken from reference TRBV5-1 and TRBJ2-1, reads KAGVTQTPRYLIKTRGQQVTLSCSPISGHRSVSWYQQTPGQGLQFLFEYFSETQRNKGNFPGRFSGRQFSNSRSEMNVSTLELGDSALYLCASSWGGTGHNEQFFGPGTRLTVL.

This clonotype has only a few counts. This chain uses TRBV20-1 with TRBJ2-6, with D unclear. CDR1 DFQATT and CDR2 SNEGSKA come from the germline V gene (reference sequence). The CDR3 spans 15 residues. The ends were cut back, 1 base at V and 1 base at J, with 8 bases in the middle. CDR3 in DNA: TGCAGTGCTAGAGTCCCGCTATCTGGGGCCAACGTCCTGACTTTC. Translating gives CSARVPLSGANVLTF.